This record concerns one T cell receptor (beta chain) sequence. TCRdb reprocessed the 5' RACE reads with MiXCR, giving one entry per CDR3 protein. The top ten hold 4.3% of the sample, which has 600,000 to 800,000 distinct CDR3 sequences, less than 25% seen once. The data belong to a study of identical twins. The germline V and J ends were trimmed by 7 bases and 5 bases, with 19 bases remaining between them. Germline loops: CDR1 SGHKS, CDR2 YYEKEE (reference sequence). The length of the CDR3 is 14 residues. The same data also contributed to another study, on T cells expressing NK-cell markers.

The source is a woman between 18 and 29 years old in good health. The chain combines TRBV5-5 with TRBJ2-7; D ambiguous. Sequencing was performed on PBMCs. The CDR3 protein is CASGLTGQVDEQYF. CDR3 nucleotide sequence: TGTGCCAGCGGGTTGACTGGGCAGGTAGACGAGCAGTACTTC.